This T cell receptor (beta chain) was sequenced during a study of shared clonotypes between healthy human individuals. Generated by immunoSEQ multiplex PCR, the TCRdb table keeps only in-frame clones and is missing some. Here the sample spans a few hundred thousand clones, around 90% being singletons. The CDR3 has 15 residues. From germline, CDR1 is SGHRS and CDR2 YFSETQ. Trimming took 5 bases from V and 5 from J; bases not matched to a gene: 12. The sample comprised memory CD8+ T cells sorted from blood. The sample's subset: CD45RO+ cells pooled with CCR7-negative TemRA cells. The rearrangement uses TRBV5-1 and TRBJ1-1, with 7 bases matching TRBD1. The sequence came from a man aged 18 to 29 in good health. CDR3 in amino acids: CASRPENRGWTEAFF. Written as DNA, the CDR3 is TGCGCCAGCAGGCCGGAAAACAGGGGATGGACTGAAGCTTTCTTT.